Below are 27 T cell receptor beta chains sequenced from a single sample in a study of CDR3 diversity in severe acne. TCRdb re-derived calls from the PCR reads in MiXCR, one entry per CDR3 protein. The table has some 90,000 distinct CDR3 sequences, roughly half seen once. The sample taken for sequencing was blood. The receptors were sampled from a male donor in good health, serving as a control.

The chain recombines TRBV30 with TRBJ1-6, with D unresolved. CDR1 is GTSNPN, CDR2 SVGIG, per germline (reference sequence). The CDR3 loop spans 14 amino acids. V shed 2 bases and J shed 6 bases, with 11 bases lying between them. DNA of the CDR3: TGTGCCTGGAGTCTGATGGGCCCTAATTCACCCCTCCACTTT. Its translation: CAWSLMGPNSPLHF.

This clonotype was seen a single time. This rearrangement joins TRBV20-1 to TRBJ2-1; 9 nucleotides agree with TRBD2. CDR3 length: 15 residues. CDR1 DFQATT and CDR2 SNEGSKA come from the germline V gene (reference sequence). Germline trimming cut 5 bases from V and 8 bases from J; bases unmatched to any gene: 13. CDR3 protein: CSARKTSGGGDEQFF. The CDR3 bases are TGCAGTGCTCGCAAGACTAGCGGAGGAGGGGATGAGCAGTTCTTC.

CDR3 sequence: CASSAAGGADEAFF. The CDR3 DNA reads as TGTGCCAGCAGCGCCGCCGGGGGCGCAGATGAAGCTTTCTTT. V and J are TRBV7-9 and TRBJ1-1, with D maybe TRBD1 (6 bases). The CDR3 runs 14 residues. Per germline, CDR1 SEHNR and CDR2 FQNEAQ (reference sequence). With 5 bases removed from V and 7 bases from J, the gap between germline ends came to 17 bases.

The chain is built from TRBV12-3 or TRBV12-4 and TRBJ2-2; 8 nucleotides line up with TRBD1. CDR3 length: 13 amino acids. Trimming took 6 bases from V and 7 from J; bases not matched to a gene: 4. The CDR3 DNA reads TGTGCCAGCAGCCAGGACAGGGTCGGGGAGCTGTTTTTT. This codes for CASSQDRVGELFF.

This rearrangement joins TRBV9 to TRBJ2-7; D not certain. Trimming shortened V by 0 bases and J by 0 bases, and 10 bases separated the two germline ends. The length of the CDR3 is 15 residues. CDR1 and CDR2 (germline): SGDLS, YYNGEE. The CDR3 DNA sequence: TGTGCCAGCAGCGTAGGGACGCAGAGCTCCTACGAGCAGTACTTC. The encoded protein is CASSVGTQSSYEQYF. The variable domain in full, completed from reference TRBV9 and TRBJ2-7, reads DSGVTQTPKHLITATGQRVTLRCSPRSGDLSVYWYQQSLDQGLQFLIQYYNGEERAKGNILERFSAQQFPDLHSELNLSSLELGDSALYFCASSVGTQSSYEQYFGPGTRLTVT.

Many counts were recorded for this clonotype. This clone may be a read error of a much larger clone one base away. The chain couples TRBV19 to TRBJ1-4; D remains ambiguous. From germline, CDR1 is LNHDA and CDR2 SQIVND (reference sequence). The V gene lost 8 bases and the J gene lost 7 bases, with 20 bases spanning the gap. This CDR3 spans 15 amino acids. CDR3 nucleotide sequence: TGTGCCAGTTGCCCGAACCTCGAACGGGCTGAAAAACTGTTTTTT. Its translation: CASCPNLERAEKLFF.

This clonotype was counted many times. This chain connects TRBV6-5 to TRBJ1-1; TRBD1 is a possible D gene (6 bases). This CDR3 is 15 amino acids long. Germline lookup yields CDR1 MNHEY and CDR2 SVGAGI. Trimming left V 7 bases short and J 6 bases short, with 21 bases between. In nucleotides, the CDR3 is TGTGCCAGCACCAAAAACAGGGCCGCTGTGGCTGAAGCTTTCTTT. It specifies CASTKNRAAVAEAFF.

Details on this clonotype: A much larger clone differs by one base, so this may be a read error. V and J are TRBV12-5 and TRBJ1-2; D is possibly TRBD1 (6 bases). The CDR3 sequence is 14 residues long. CDR1 is LGHNT and CDR2 is FRNRAP in the germline V gene. The V end was cut by 1 base, the J end by 6 bases, with 12 bases between. The CDR3 sequence: CASGLGPGDNGYTF. In DNA, the CDR3 is TGTGCTAGTGGTTTGGGCCCAGGGGACAATGGCTACACCTTC.

The J gene is TRBJ2-1, the V gene TRBV7-9; 7 positions agree with TRBD1. The CDR3 extends over 16 amino acids. CDR1 is SEHNR and CDR2 is FQNEAQ in the germline V gene (reference sequence). V lost 0 bases, J lost 1 base, and 3 bases stayed unmatched. CDR3 sequence reads: CASSLAGTESYNEQFF. The CDR3 DNA is TGTGCCAGCAGCTTAGCCGGGACAGAGTCCTACAATGAGCAGTTCTTC. Combining the CDR3 with reference TRBV7-9 and TRBJ2-1 gives the whole variable domain DTGVSQNPRHKITKRGQNVTFRCDPISEHNRLYWYRQTLGQGPEFLTYFQNEAQLEKSRLLSDRFSAERPKGSFSTLEIQRTEQGDSAMYLCASSLAGTESYNEQFFGPGTRLTVL.

V usage is TRBV24-1 and J usage is TRBJ2-5, with D maybe TRBD2 (6 bases). Germline values: CDR1 KGHDR, CDR2 SFDVKD. Trimming cost V 3 bases and J 4 bases, with 17 bases left between them. The CDR3 sequence is 16 residues long. In nucleotides, the CDR3 is TGTGCCACCAGTGATACCCTGGGGGGAGGAGGAGAGACCCAGTACTTC. Translation gives CATSDTLGGGGETQYF.

The table lists this clonotype with a few counts. The rearrangement uses TRBV24-1 and TRBJ1-2; no firm D call. Trimming pared 4 bases from V and 3 bases from J, leaving 11 bases between. Germline loops: CDR1 KGHDR, CDR2 SFDVKD. The CDR3 has 14 amino acids. CDR3 sequence (DNA): TGTGCCACCAGTGAAAGGCGGCTCGACTATGGCTACACCTTC. Protein: CATSERRLDYGYTF.

CDR3 residues: CASSTTVMTF. The CDR3 bases are TGCGCCAGCAGCACGACAGTCATGACTTTC. V and J are TRBV5-1 and TRBJ2-6; tentative D call: TRBD1 (5 bases). There are 10 residues in the CDR3. Germline V CDR1 and CDR2: SGHRS, YFSETQ. V lost 4 bases to trimming and J lost 17 bases, with 10 bases between them.

This clonotype has just a few counts. CDR3 coding DNA: TGTGCCAGTACAGGGATTCAGGGCGTCGAAAAACTGTTTTTT. Translated, it gives CASTGIQGVEKLFF. The chain combines TRBV19 with TRBJ1-4, with D perhaps matching TRBD1 (5 bases). CDR1 is LNHDA, CDR2 SQIVND, per germline (reference sequence). The CDR3 spans 14 residues. Trimming stripped 7 bases from V and 8 bases from J, with 17 bases between.

This clonotype was counted between two and nine times. The chain carries TRBV24-1 and TRBJ1-2; D remains ambiguous. Germline V gene data show CDR1 as KGHDR and CDR2 as SFDVKD. V shed 9 bases and J shed 0 bases, with 10 bases lying between them. The CDR3 consists of 13 residues. CDR3: CATCRGTNYGYTF. For the CDR3, the DNA is TGTGCCACCTGCCGCGGGACTAACTATGGCTACACCTTC.

The rearrangement uses TRBV25-1 and TRBJ2-7; 15 bases are a match to TRBD2. CDR3 length: 20 amino acids. Germline CDR1 reads MGHDK; CDR2 reads SYGVNS. V lost 1 base, J lost 2 bases, and 12 bases stayed unmatched. DNA of the CDR3: TGTGCCAGCAGTGAATCCCCGGGACTAGCGGGAGGCCCCACAACCTACGAGCAGTACTTC. Translating gives CASSESPGLAGGPTTYEQYF.

The CDR3 spells CSALRLAGDYEQYF. In nucleotides, the CDR3 is TGCAGTGCTCTAAGACTAGCGGGAGACTACGAGCAGTACTTC. The chain joins TRBV20-1 to TRBJ2-7; TRBD2 matches at 12 bases. In germline, CDR1 is DFQATT, CDR2 SNEGSKA (reference sequence). The CDR3 has 14 amino acids. The J segment lost 3 bases and the V segment lost 5 bases, leaving 5 bases of the junction unmatched.

V gene TRBV30 combines with J gene TRBJ2-7, with 8 bases matching TRBD2. Per germline, CDR1 GTSNPN and CDR2 SVGIG (reference sequence). V shed 2 bases and J 2 bases; nucleotides not matched to a gene: 11. This CDR3 region has 16 residues. The CDR3, as DNA: TGTGCCTGGAGTATGAGCGGGAGTTGGGGGACCTACGAGCAGTACTTC. Its translation: CAWSMSGSWGTYEQYF.

This chain links TRBV4-1 with TRBJ2-5; TRBD2 matches at 14 bases. This CDR3 has 17 amino acids. The V gene's germline CDR1 is MGHRA and CDR2 YSYEKL. After removal of 1 base from V and 5 bases from J, the junction contained 6 bases not matched to a gene. The CDR3 here is CASSQGGLAGGGETQYF. For the CDR3, the DNA is TGCGCCAGCAGCCAAGGAGGACTAGCGGGGGGCGGGGAGACCCAGTACTTC.

This clonotype was found many times. The CDR3 nucleotides read TGTGCCAGCAGCCCTACCAGTCCCCGGGAGACCCAGTACTTC. Amino acid sequence: CASSPTSPRETQYF. The chain uses TRBV7-3 and TRBJ2-5, with D unresolved. Deletions cut 5 bases from V and 5 bases from J, with 15 bases between. Germline CDR1 and CDR2: SGHTA and FQGTGA. The CDR3 length is 14 residues.

V gene TRBV10-1 combines with J gene TRBJ2-7, with 12 bases fitting TRBD2. The junction had 12 bases not matched to a gene; V was cut back by 9 bases and J by 0 bases. This CDR3 is 17 amino acids long. CDR1 is WNHNN and CDR2 is SYGVQD in the germline V gene (reference sequence). This CDR3 reads CASAGLAGGPSSYEQYF. Written as DNA, the CDR3 is TGCGCCAGTGCGGGGCTAGCGGGAGGGCCAAGCTCCTACGAGCAGTACTTC.

There are many counts of this clonotype. The rearrangement links TRBV6-5 to TRBJ2-7; D is ambiguous. The V gene's germline CDR1 is MNHEY and CDR2 SVGAGI. The CDR3 length is 14 residues. The ends were cut back, 0 bases at V and 0 bases at J, with 6 bases in the middle. In DNA, the CDR3 is TGTGCCAGCAGTTACTCAGGGAACTCCTACGAGCAGTACTTC. It codes for CASSYSGNSYEQYF.

This clonotype was picked up many times. This rearrangement joins TRBV20-1 to TRBJ2-5; 7 bases line up with TRBD2. Germline loops: CDR1 DFQATT, CDR2 SNEGSKA (reference sequence). The ends lost 3 bases at V and 5 bases at J; junction bases unmatched: 6. The CDR3 sequence is 13 residues long. The CDR3 nucleotides read TGCAGTGCTAGGGGAGGGAGTCTGGAGACCCAGTACTTC. This encodes CSARGGSLETQYF.

The rearrangement joins TRBV2 to TRBJ1-5; D remains ambiguous. Between the trimmed V and J ends, which lost 7 bases and 7 bases, there was a span of 17 bases. The CDR3 extends over 14 amino acids. CDR1 is SNHLY and CDR2 is FYNNEI in the germline V gene. CDR3 nucleotides: TGTGCCAGCACCGAAGATGGGCCTCAGCAGCCCCAGCATTTT. Amino acids: CASTEDGPQQPQHF.

V and J are TRBV2 and TRBJ2-7; either TRBD1 or TRBD2 may fit D (5 bases each). The CDR3 has 14 residues. Germline CDR1 reads SNHLY; CDR2 reads FYNNEI. Trimming cost V 8 bases and J 2 bases, with 16 bases left between them. DNA for the CDR3: TGTGCCAGCCGTCTTGGGGACGGGACCTACGAGCAGTACTTC. As protein: CASRLGDGTYEQYF.

This clonotype was recorded once. The chain employs TRBV19 and TRBJ1-2; 7 bases fit TRBD1. Germline values: CDR1 LNHDA, CDR2 SQIVND (reference sequence). This CDR3 is 17 amino acids long. V lost 5 bases to trimming and J lost 4 bases; unmatched junction nucleotides: 16. As DNA, the CDR3 is TGTGCCAGTAGTCCCCTACCCGAACAGGGGACTTCCTATGGCTACACCTTC. Protein product: CASSPLPEQGTSYGYTF.

This clonotype was seen a few times. The chain joins TRBV7-9 to TRBJ1-6; D is unresolved. The CDR3 runs to 14 residues. V was shortened by 0 bases and J by 6 bases, with 6 bases between the two germline ends. The germline CDR1 and CDR2 sequences are SEHNR and FQNEAQ (reference sequence). CDR3 DNA sequence: TGTGCCAGCAGCTTAGCGTCAGTTAATTCACCCCTCCACTTT. Protein product: CASSLASVNSPLHF. The full variable domain, completed using reference TRBV7-9 and TRBJ1-6, is DTGVSQNPRHKITKRGQNVTFRCDPISEHNRLYWYRQTLGQGPEFLTYFQNEAQLEKSRLLSDRFSAERPKGSFSTLEIQRTEQGDSAMYLCASSLASVNSPLHFGNGTRLTVT.

This clonotype was seen ten or more times. This chain uses TRBV2 with TRBJ2-4; TRBD1 aligns across 7 bases. CDR1 and CDR2 (germline): SNHLY, FYNNEI. V was clipped by 8 bases and J by 7 bases; unmatched bases: 11. CDR3 length: 14 amino acids. CDR3 in amino acids: CASSQEQGMNIQYF. The DNA for the CDR3 is TGTGCCAGCTCCCAGGAACAGGGGATGAACATTCAGTACTTC.